This T cell receptor beta chain was identified in a study of T cell responses to AZD1222 COVID-19 vaccine. Germline assignment: CDR1 SEHNR and CDR2 FQNEAQ (reference sequence). Trimming stripped 1 base from V and 11 bases from J, with 15 bases between. This CDR3 contains 15 residues. This table comes from immunoSEQ multiplex PCR, and its TCRdb copy is limited to in-frame clones, with some not included. The repertoire holds some 80,000 clones, with approximately 87% as singletons. As for this clone: The antigen is unknown.

Regarding the study as a whole: With two AZD1222 doses given, Spike-specific TCR breadth and depth both rose. Epitopes outside B.1.351 and B.1.1.7 mutated regions reportedly drew nearly half of spike TCRs.

This receptor was obtained from an adult in good health. The specimen comprised peripheral blood, sampled on day 0 of AZD1222 vaccination. This chain joins TRBV7-9 and TRBJ1-6, with D hard to call. The CDR3 region has the DNA TGTGCCAGCAGCTTAGAGGCCCCTCCAGGCACACCCCTCCACTTT. Translating it yields CASSLEAPPGTPLHF.